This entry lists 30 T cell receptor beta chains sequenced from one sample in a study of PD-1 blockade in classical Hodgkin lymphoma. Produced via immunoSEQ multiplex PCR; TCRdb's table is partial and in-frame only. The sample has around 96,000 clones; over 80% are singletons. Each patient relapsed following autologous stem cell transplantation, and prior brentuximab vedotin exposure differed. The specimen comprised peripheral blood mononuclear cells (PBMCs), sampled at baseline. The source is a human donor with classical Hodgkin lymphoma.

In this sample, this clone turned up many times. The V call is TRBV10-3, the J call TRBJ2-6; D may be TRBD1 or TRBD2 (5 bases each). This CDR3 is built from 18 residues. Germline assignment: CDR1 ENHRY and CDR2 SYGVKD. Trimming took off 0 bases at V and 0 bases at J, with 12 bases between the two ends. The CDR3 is CAISESGVGSSGANVLTF. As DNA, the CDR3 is TGTGCCATCAGTGAGTCGGGGGTTGGATCCTCTGGGGCCAACGTCCTGACTTTC.

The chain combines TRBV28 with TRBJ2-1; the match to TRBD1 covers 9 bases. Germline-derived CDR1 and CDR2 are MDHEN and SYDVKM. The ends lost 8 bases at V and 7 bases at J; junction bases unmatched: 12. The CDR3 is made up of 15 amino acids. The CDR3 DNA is TGTGCCAGCTGCCCCGCGGGACAGGGCAGAAATGAGCAGTTCTTC. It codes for CASCPAGQGRNEQFF.

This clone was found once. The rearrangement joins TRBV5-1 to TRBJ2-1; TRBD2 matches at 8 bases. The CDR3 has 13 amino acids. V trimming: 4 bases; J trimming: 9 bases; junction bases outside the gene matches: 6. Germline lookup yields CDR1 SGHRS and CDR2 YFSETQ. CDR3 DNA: TGCGCCAGCAGCCCGAGCGGGAGTCGTGAGCAGTTCTTC. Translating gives CASSPSGSREQFF.

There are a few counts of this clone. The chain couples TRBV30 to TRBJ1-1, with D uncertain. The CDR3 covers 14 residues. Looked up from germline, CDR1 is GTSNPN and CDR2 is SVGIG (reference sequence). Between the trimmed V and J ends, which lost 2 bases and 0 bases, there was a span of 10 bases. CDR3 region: CAWSIDGMNTEAFF. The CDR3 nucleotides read TGTGCCTGGAGTATAGACGGGATGAACACTGAAGCTTTCTTT.

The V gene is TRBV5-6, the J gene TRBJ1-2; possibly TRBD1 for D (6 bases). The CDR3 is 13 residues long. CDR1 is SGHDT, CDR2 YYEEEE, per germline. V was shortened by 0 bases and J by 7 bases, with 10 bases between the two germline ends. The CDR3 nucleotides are TGTGCCAGCAGCTTGGGGGGGCGTCCTGGCTACACCTTC. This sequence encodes CASSLGGRPGYTF. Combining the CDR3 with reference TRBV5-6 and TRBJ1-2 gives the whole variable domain DAGVTQSPTHLIKTRGQQVTLRCSPKSGHDTVSWYQQALGQGPQFIFQYYEEEERQRGNFPDRFSGHQFPNYSSELNVNALLLGDSALYLCASSLGGRPGYTFGSGTRLTVV.

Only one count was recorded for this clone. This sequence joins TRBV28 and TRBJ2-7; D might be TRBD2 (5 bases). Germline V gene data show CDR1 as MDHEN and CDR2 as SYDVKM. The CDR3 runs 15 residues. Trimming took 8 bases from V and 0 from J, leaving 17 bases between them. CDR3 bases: TGTGCCAGCGTAGAGACGGGCGGAGGCTCCTACGAGCAGTACTTC. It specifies CASVETGGGSYEQYF.

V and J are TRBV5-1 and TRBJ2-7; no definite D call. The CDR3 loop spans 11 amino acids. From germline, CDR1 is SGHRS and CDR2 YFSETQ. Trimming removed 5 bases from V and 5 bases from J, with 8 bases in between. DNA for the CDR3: TGCGCCAGCAGTTTTGGTAACGAGCAGTACTTC. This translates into CASSFGNEQYF.

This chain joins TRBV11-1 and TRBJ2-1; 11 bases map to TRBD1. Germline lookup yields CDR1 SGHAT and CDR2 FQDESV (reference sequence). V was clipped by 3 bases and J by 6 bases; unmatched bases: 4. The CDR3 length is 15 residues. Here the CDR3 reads CASSFSGTGGNEQFF. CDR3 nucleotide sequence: TGTGCCAGCAGCTTCTCCGGGACAGGGGGCAATGAGCAGTTCTTC. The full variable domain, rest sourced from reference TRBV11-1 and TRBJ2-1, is EAEVAQSPRYKITEKSQAVAFWCDPISGHATLYWYRQILGQGPELLVQFQDESVVDDSQLPKDRFSAERLKGVDSTLKIQPAELGDSAMYLCASSFSGTGGNEQFFGPGTRLTVL.

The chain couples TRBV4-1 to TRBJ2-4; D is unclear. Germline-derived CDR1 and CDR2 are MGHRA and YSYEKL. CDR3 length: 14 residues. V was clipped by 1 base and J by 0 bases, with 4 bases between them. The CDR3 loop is CASSQGIAKNIQYF. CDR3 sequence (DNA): TGCGCCAGCAGCCAAGGGATAGCCAAAAACATTCAGTACTTC.

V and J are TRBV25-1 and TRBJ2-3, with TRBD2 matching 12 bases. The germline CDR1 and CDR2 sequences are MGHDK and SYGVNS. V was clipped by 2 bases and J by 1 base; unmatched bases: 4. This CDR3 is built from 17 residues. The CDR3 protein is CASSEARTSGGTDTQYF. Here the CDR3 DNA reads TGTGCCAGCAGTGAAGCCAGGACTAGCGGGGGCACAGATACGCAGTATTTT. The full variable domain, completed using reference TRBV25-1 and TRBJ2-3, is EADIYQTPRYLVIGTGKKITLECSQTMGHDKMYWYQQDPGMELHLIHYSYGVNSTEKGDLSSESTVSRIRTEHFPLTLESARPSHTSQYLCASSEARTSGGTDTQYFGPGTRLTVL.

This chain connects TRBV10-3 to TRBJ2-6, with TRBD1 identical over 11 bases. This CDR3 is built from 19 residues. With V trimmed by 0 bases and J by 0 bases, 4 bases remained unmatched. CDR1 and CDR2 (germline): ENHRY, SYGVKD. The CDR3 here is CAISESWTGGLSGANVLTF. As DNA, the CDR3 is TGTGCCATCAGTGAGTCGTGGACAGGGGGCCTCTCTGGGGCCAACGTCCTGACTTTC.

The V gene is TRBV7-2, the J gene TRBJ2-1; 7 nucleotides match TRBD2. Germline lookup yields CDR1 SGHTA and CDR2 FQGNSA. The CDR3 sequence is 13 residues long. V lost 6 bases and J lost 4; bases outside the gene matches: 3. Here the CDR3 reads CASRRLAYNEQFF. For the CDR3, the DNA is TGTGCCAGCAGGAGACTAGCTTACAATGAGCAGTTCTTC.

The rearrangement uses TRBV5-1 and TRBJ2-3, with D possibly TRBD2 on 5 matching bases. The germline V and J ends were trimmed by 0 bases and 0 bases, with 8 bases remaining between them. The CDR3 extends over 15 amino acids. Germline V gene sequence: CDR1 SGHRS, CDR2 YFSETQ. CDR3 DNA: TGCGCCAGCAGCTTGGATGGCGGGAGCACAGATACGCAGTATTTT. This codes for CASSLDGGSTDTQYF. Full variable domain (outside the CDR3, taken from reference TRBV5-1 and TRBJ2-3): KAGVTQTPRYLIKTRGQQVTLSCSPISGHRSVSWYQQTPGQGLQFLFEYFSETQRNKGNFPGRFSGRQFSNSRSEMNVSTLELGDSALYLCASSLDGGSTDTQYFGPGTRLTVL.

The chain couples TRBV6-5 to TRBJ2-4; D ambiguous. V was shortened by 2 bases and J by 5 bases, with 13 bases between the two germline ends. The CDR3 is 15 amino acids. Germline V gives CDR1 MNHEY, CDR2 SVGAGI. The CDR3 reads CASSYEGRPENIQYF. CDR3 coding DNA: TGTGCCAGCAGTTACGAAGGGCGCCCTGAAAACATTCAGTACTTC.

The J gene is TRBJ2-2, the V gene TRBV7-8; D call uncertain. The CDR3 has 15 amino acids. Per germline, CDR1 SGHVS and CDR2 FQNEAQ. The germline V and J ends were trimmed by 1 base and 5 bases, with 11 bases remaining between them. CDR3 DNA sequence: TGTGCCAGCAGCTTAGTTGGGGTAGGGACCGGGGAGCTGTTTTTT. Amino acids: CASSLVGVGTGELFF. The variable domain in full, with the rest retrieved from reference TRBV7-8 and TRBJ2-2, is GAGVSQSPRYKVAKRGQDVALRCDPISGHVSLFWYQQALGQGPEFLTYFQNEAQLDKSGLPSDRFFAERPEGSVSTLKIQRTQQEDSAVYLCASSLVGVGTGELFFGEGSRLTVL.

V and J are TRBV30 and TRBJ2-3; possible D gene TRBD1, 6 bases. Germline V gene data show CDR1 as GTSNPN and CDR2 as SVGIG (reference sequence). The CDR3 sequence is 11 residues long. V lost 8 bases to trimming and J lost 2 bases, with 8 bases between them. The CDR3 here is CAGGPTDTQYF. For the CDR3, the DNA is TGTGCCGGGGGCCCCACAGATACGCAGTATTTT.

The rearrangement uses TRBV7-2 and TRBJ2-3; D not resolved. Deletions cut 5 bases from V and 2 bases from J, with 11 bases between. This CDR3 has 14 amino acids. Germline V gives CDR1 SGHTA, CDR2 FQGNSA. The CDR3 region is CASSQSPHTDTQYF. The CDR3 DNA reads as TGTGCCAGCAGCCAATCGCCCCACACAGATACGCAGTATTTT.

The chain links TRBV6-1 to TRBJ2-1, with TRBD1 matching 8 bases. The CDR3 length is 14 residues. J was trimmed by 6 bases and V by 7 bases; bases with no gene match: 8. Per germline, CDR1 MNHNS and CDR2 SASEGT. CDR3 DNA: TGTGCCAGCACCGGGACAGGAGCCATCAATGAGCAGTTCTTC. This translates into CASTGTGAINEQFF.

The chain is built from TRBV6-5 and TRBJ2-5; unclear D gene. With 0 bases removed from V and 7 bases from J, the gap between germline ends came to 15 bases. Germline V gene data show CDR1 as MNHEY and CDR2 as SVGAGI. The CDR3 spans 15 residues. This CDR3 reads CASSYSSGSRVTQYF. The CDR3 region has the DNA TGTGCCAGCAGTTACTCGAGTGGAAGTCGGGTGACCCAGTACTTC.

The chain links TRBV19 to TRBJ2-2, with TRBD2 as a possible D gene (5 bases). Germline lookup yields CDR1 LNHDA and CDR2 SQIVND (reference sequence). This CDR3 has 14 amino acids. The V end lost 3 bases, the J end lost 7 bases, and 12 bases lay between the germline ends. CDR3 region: CASSIPTRSGELFF. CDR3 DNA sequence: TGTGCCAGTAGTATCCCCACTAGAAGCGGGGAGCTGTTTTTT.

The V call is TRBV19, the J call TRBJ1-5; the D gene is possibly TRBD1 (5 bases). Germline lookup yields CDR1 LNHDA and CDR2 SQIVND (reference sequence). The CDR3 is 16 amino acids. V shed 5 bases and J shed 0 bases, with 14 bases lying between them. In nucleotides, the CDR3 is TGTGCCAGTAGTCCATCGGGGACTTATAGCAATCAGCCCCAGCATTTT. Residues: CASSPSGTYSNQPQHF.

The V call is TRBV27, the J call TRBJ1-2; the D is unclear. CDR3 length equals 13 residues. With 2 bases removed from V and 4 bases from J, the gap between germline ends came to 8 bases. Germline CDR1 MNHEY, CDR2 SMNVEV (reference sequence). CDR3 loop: CASSLRDSYGYTF. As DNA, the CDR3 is TGTGCCAGCAGTTTACGGGATAGCTATGGCTACACCTTC.

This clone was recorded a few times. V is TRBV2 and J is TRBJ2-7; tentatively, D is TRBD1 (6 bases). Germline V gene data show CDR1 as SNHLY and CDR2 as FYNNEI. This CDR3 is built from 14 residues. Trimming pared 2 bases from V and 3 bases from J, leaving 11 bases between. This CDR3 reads CASSELGRGYEQYF. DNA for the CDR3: TGTGCCAGCAGTGAACTCGGCAGGGGCTACGAGCAGTACTTC.

CDR3 protein: CAISPGPQETQYF. CDR3 in DNA: TGTGCCATCAGCCCGGGACCCCAAGAGACCCAGTACTTC. The genes are TRBV10-3 and TRBJ2-5, with D perhaps TRBD1 or TRBD2 (5 bases each). With 6 bases removed from V and 1 base from J, the gap between germline ends came to 9 bases. CDR3 length: 13 amino acids. Germline V gene data show CDR1 as ENHRY and CDR2 as SYGVKD.

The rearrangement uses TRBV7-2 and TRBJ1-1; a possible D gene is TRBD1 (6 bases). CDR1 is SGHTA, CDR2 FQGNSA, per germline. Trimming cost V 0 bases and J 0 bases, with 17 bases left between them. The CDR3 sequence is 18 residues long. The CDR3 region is CASSLASGRGLMNTEAFF. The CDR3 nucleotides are TGTGCCAGCAGCTTAGCGTCGGGCAGGGGTTTGATGAACACTGAAGCTTTCTTT.

The CDR3 spells CAISPSGLTDEQFF. The CDR3 DNA sequence: TGTGCCATCAGTCCTAGCGGCCTTACCGATGAGCAGTTCTTC. The V and J genes are TRBV10-3 and TRBJ2-1; 7 nucleotides agree with TRBD2. This CDR3 contains 14 residues. Unmatched junction bases numbered 9, after V lost 5 bases and J lost 8 bases. The germline CDR1 and CDR2 sequences are ENHRY and SYGVKD.

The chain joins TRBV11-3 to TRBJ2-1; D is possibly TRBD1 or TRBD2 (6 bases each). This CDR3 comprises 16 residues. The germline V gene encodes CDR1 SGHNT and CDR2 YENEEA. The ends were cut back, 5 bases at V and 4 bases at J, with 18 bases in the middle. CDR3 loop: CASSGGGPPGYNEQFF. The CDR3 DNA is TGTGCCAGCAGCGGAGGGGGTCCCCCGGGATACAATGAGCAGTTCTTC.

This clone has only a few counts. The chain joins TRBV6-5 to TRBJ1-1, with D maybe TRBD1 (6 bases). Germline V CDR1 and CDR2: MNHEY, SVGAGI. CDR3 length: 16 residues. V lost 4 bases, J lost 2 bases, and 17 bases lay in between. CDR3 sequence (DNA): TGTGCCAGCAGTTTAGACACATGGGGGGCTAACACTGAAGCTTTCTTT. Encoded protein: CASSLDTWGANTEAFF.

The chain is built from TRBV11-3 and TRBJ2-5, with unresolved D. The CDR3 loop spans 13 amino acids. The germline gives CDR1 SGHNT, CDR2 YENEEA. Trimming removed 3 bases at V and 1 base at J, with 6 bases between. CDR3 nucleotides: TGTGCCAGCAGCTTTGAGAGCCAAGAGACCCAGTACTTC. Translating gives CASSFESQETQYF.

The CDR3 protein is CASSDPKAVSASGRFYNEQFF. CDR3 nucleotide sequence: TGTGCCAGCAGTGACCCGAAGGCGGTTTCGGCTAGCGGGAGATTCTACAATGAGCAGTTCTTC. The rearrangement links TRBV6-4 to TRBJ2-1; TRBD2 matches 10 bases. With V trimmed by 2 bases and J by 3 bases, 19 bases remained unmatched. The CDR3 totals 21 residues. Germline V gene data show CDR1 as MRHNA and CDR2 as SNTAGT.